This T cell receptor beta chain was recorded in a study of T cells in localized non-small cell lung cancer. Some clones are missing from TCRdb's copy, which holds only in-frame ones; the method was immunoSEQ multiplex PCR. The sample includes 90,000 to 95,000 clones, 80% to 90% of them seen just once. The CDR3 has 14 amino acids. Germline lookup yields CDR1 SGHRS and CDR2 YFSETQ. J lost 1 base, V lost 4 bases, and 4 bases had no gene match. The chain couples TRBV5-1 to TRBJ1-1, with 7 bases identical to TRBD1. The specimen comprised peripheral blood, sampled before any cancer treatment. This receptor was taken from a man aged 40-75 years with stage I squamous cell lung carcinoma. The CDR3 coding sequence is TGCGCCAGCAGCACCGGGACAGCGAACACTGAAGCTTTCTTT. It yields the protein CASSTGTANTEAFF.